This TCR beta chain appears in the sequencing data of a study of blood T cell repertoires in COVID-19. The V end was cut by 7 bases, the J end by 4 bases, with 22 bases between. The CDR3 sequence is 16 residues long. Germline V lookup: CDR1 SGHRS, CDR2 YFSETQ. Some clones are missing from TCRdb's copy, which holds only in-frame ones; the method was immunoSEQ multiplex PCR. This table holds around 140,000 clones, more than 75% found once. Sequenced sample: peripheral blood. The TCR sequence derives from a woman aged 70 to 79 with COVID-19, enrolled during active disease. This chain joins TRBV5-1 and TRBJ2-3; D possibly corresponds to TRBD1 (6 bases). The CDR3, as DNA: TGCGCCAGCGGATTTTTGGGCCAGGGGTCGGCAGATACGCAGTATTTT. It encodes CASGFLGQGSADTQYF.